Included here is one TCR beta chain sequence, with context. Profiled with immunoSEQ multiplex PCR; TCRdb holds only in-frame clones, not every one. The repertoire holds some 110,000 clones, with around nine tenths as singletons. The source of the sample is a study of blood T cell repertoires in COVID-19. Background on the study: Samples taken during acute and convalescent COVID-19 were collected in the United States, Italy and Spain.

V shed 4 bases and J 0 bases; nucleotides not matched to a gene: 3. Germline lookup yields CDR1 SGHRS and CDR2 YFSETQ. CDR3 size: 16 residues. This clonotype was obtained from a man between 50 and 59 years old with COVID-19, enrolled during active disease. Material: peripheral blood. The chain employs TRBV5-1 and TRBJ2-2, with TRBD1 matching over 10 bases. In nucleotides, the CDR3 is TGCGCCAGCAGCGCAGGACAGGGGGCGAACACCGGGGAGCTGTTTTTT. Translation gives CASSAGQGANTGELFF. Together with reference TRBV5-1 and TRBJ2-2, the CDR3 gives the full variable domain: KAGVTQTPRYLIKTRGQQVTLSCSPISGHRSVSWYQQTPGQGLQFLFEYFSETQRNKGNFPGRFSGRQFSNSRSEMNVSTLELGDSALYLCASSAGQGANTGELFFGEGSRLTVL.